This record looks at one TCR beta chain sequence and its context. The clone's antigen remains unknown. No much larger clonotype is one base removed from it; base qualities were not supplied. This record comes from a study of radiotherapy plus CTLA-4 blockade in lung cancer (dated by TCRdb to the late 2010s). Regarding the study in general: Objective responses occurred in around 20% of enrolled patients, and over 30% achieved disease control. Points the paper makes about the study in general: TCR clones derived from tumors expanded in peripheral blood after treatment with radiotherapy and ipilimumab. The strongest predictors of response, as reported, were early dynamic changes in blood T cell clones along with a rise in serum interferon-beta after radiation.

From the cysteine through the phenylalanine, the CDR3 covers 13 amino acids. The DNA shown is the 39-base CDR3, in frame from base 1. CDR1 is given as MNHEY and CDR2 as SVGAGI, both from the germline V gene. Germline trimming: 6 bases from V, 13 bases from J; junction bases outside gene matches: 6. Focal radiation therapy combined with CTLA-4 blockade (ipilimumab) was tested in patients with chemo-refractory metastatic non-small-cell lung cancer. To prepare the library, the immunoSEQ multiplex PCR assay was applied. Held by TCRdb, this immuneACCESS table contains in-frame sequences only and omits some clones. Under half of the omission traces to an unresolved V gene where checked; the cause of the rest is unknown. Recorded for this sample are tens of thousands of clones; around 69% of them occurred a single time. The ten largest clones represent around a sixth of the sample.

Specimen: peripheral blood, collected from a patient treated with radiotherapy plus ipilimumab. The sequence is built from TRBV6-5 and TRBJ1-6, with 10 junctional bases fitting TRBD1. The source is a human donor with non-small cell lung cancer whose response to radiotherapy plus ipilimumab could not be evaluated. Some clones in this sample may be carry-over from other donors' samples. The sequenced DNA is TGTGCCAGCAGATGGGACAGGGGCCGGCCCCTCCACTTT. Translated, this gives CASRWDRGRPLHF.